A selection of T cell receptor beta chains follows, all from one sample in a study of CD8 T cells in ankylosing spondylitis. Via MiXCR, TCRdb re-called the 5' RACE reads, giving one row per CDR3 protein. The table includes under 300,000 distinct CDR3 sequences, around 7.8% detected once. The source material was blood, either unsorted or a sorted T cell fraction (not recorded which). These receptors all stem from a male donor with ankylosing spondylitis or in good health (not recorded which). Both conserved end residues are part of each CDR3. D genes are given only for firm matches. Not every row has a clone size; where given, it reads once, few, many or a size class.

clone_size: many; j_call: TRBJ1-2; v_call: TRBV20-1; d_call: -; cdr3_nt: TGCAGTGCTGCGGGGGCAGGGGCTAACTATGGCTACACCTTC; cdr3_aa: CSAAGAGANYGYTF
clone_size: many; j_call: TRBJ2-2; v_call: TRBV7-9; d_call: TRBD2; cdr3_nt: TGTGCCAGCAGCTCTCAGACTAGCGGGAGTTCCGGGGAGCTGTTTTTT; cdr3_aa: CASSSQTSGSSGELFF
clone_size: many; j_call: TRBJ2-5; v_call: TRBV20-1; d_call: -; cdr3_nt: TGCAGTGCCAGGGCGACATCAGGGGTCCAAGAGACCCAGTACTTC; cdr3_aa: CSARATSGVQETQYF
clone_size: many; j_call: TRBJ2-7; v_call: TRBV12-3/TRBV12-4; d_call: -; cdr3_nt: TGTGCCAGCAGTTTCCAAACAGGGAAGCAGTACTTC; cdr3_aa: CASSFQTGKQYF
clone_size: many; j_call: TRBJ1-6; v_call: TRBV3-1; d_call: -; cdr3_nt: TGTGCCAGCAGCCTTGGTACTTCACCCCTCCACTTT; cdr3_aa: CASSLGTSPLHF
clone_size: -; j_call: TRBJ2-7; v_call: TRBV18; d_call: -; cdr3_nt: TGTGCCAGCTCACCAGCTGGGTACGAGCAGTACTTC; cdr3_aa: CASSPAGYEQYF
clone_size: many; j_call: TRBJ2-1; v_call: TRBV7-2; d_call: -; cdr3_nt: TGTGCCAGCAGCTTAGGGGGCCGCTACAATGAGCAGTTCTTC; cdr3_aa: CASSLGGRYNEQFF
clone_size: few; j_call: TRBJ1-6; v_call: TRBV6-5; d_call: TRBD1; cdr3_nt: TGTGCCAGCAGTTTACAGGGGAGAAATAATTCACCCCTCCACTTT; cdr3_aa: CASSLQGRNNSPLHF
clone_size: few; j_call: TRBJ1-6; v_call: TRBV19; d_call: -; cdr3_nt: TGTGCCAGCCAACAGGGTGGCAATTCACCCCTCCACTTT; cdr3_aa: CASQQGGNSPLHF
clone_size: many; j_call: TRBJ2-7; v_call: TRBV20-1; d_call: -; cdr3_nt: TGCAGTGCTAGAGAGACGGGGCGGGGAGGTGGCTACGAGCAGTACTTC; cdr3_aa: CSARETGRGGGYEQYF
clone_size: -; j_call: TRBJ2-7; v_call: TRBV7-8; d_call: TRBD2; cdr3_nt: TGTGCCAGCAGCCCGAGGGACTATCACTACGAGCAGTACTTC; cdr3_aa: CASSPRDYHYEQYF
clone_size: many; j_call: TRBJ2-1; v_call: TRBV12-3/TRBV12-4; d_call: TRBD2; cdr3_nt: TGTGCCAGCAGTTTAGGGGGGACTAGCCGCAATGAGCAGTTCTTC; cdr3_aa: CASSLGGTSRNEQFF
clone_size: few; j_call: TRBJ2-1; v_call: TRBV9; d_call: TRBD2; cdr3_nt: TGTGCCAGCAGCGGAAGTAGCGGGGGACTTTACAATGAGCAGTTCTTC; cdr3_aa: CASSGSSGGLYNEQFF
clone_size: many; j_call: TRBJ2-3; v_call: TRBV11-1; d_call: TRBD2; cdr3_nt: TGTGCCAGCAGCCCCGGACTAGCGGTCGTGGCAGATACGCAGTATTTT; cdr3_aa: CASSPGLAVVADTQYF
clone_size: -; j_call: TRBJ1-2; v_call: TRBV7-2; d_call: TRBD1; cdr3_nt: TGTGCCAGCAGCTTGGACAGGGCGCATCGTGGCTACACCTTC; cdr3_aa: CASSLDRAHRGYTF
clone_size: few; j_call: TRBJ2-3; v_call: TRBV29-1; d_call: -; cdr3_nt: TGCAGCGTTTACCCCCAGGGTTCCGGAGATACGCAGTATTTT; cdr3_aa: CSVYPQGSGDTQYF
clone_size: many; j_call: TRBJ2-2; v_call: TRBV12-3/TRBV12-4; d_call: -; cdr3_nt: TGTGCCAGCAGCCCCGCAGTCGCCGGGGAGCTGTTTTTT; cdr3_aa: CASSPAVAGELFF